This note documents a single TCR beta chain sequence. Per the germline V gene, CDR1 is SGHNT and CDR2 is YYREEE (reference sequence). Trimming took off 0 bases at V and 8 bases at J, with 12 bases between the two ends. The CDR3 runs 15 residues. The sample is drawn from a study of shared clonotypes between healthy human individuals. Data came from immunoSEQ multiplex PCR; TCRdb stores just in-frame clones and leaves some out. This repertoire shows some 2,100,000 clones, approximately 94% found once; its top ten account for less than 0.15%. Material for sequencing was naive CD4+ T cells sorted from blood. This sample's subset: CD45RA+ positively selected. This rearrangement joins TRBV5-4 to TRBJ1-6; D unresolved. This TCR derives from a man younger than 30 in good health. The CDR3 here is CASSLGGYTDSPLHF. The CDR3 nucleotides read TGTGCCAGCAGCTTGGGGGGTTATACGGATTCACCCCTCCACTTT. The full variable domain, with the rest looked up from reference TRBV5-4 and TRBJ1-6, is ETGVTQSPTHLIKTRGQQVTLRCSSQSGHNTVSWYQQALGQGPQFIFQYYREEENGRGNFPPRFSGLQFPNYSSELNVNALELDDSALYLCASSLGGYTDSPLHFGNGTRLTVT.